The T cell receptor beta chain described here comes from a study of blood T cells in healthy people across ages. Findings and caveats of the study: Higher diversity, along with more naive CD4+ cells, distinguished long-lived donors from aged donors. Estimated diversity, derived from one million T cells, was regarded as an underestimate.

A second about 7 to 11 cycle PCR used barcoded and J-beta primers. Each cDNA molecule, via a template-switch adaptor with 12 random nucleotides, was tagged. TCRdb redid the calling of the 5' RACE reads with MiXCR, one entry per CDR3 protein. Of about 680,000 distinct CDR3 sequences in the sample, over 45% were seen once. Total RNA was isolated from each sample in quantities of at least 5 micrograms. The V end lost 3 bases, the J end lost 5 bases, and 22 bases lay between the germline ends. There are 17 residues in the CDR3. Per the germline V gene, CDR1 is SQVTM and CDR2 is ANQGSEA. This clonotype was seen a handful of times. The antigen remains undetermined.

The sequence was collected from a woman aged 60 to 75 in good health. V is TRBV29-1 and J is TRBJ2-2; D is possibly TRBD2 (6 bases). Material: blood. This chain's CDR3 is CSVEGTPGNPRTGELFF. CDR3 DNA: TGCAGCGTTGAGGGGACTCCAGGAAACCCAAGAACCGGGGAGCTGTTTTTT.